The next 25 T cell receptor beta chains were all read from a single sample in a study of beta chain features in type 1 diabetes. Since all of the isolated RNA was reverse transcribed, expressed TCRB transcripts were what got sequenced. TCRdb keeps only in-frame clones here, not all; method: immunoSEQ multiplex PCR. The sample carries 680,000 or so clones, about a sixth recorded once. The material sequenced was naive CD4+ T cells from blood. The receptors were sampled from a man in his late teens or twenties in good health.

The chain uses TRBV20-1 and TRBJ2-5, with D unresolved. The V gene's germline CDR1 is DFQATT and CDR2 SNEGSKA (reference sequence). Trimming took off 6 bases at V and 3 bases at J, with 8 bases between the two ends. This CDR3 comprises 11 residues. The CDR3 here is CSAHSKETQYF. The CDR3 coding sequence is TGCAGTGCCCATTCCAAAGAGACCCAGTACTTC.

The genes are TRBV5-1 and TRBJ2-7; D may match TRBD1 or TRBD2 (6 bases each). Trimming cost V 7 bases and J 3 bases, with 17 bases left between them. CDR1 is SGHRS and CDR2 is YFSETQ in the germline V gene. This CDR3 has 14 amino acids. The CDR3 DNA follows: TGCGCCAGCCACCTCGTACAGGGAGGCTACGAGCAGTACTTC. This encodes CASHLVQGGYEQYF.

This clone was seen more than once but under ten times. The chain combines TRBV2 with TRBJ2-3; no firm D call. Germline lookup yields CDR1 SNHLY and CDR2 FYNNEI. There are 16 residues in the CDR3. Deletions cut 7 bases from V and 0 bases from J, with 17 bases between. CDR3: CASKAASLSSTDTQYF. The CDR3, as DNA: TGTGCCAGCAAGGCGGCCAGTCTGTCTAGCACAGATACGCAGTATTTT.

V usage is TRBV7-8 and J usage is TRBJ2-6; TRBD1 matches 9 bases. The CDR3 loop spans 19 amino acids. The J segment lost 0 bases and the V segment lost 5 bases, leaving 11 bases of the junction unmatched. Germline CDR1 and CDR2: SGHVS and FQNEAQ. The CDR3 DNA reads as TGTGCCAGCAGCACCGTACGGACAGGGGTATTCTCTGGGGCCAACGTCCTGACTTTC. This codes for CASSTVRTGVFSGANVLTF.

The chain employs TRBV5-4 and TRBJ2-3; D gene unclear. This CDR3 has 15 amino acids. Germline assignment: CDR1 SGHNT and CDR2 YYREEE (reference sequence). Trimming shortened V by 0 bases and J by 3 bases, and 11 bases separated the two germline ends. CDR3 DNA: TGTGCCAGCAGCTTGGAACCCACTACGACAGATACGCAGTATTTT. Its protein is CASSLEPTTTDTQYF.

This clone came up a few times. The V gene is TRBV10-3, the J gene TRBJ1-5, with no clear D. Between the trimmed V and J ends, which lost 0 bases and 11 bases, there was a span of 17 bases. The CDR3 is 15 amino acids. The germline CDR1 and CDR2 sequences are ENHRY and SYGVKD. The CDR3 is CAISESGRSGGTQHF. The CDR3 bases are TGTGCCATCAGTGAGTCGGGTCGGTCCGGAGGGACCCAGCATTTT.

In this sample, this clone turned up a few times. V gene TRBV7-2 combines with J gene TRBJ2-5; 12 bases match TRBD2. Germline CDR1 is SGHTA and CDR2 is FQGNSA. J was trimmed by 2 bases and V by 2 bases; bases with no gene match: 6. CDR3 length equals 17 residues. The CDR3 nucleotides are TGTGCCAGCAGCTTATGGCCTAGCGGGGGGGTTCAAGAGACCCAGTACTTC. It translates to CASSLWPSGGVQETQYF.

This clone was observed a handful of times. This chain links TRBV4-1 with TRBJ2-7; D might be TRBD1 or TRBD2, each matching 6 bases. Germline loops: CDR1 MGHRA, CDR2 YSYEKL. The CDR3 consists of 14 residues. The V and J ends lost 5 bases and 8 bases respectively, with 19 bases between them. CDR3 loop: CASSEGGRTWQQYF. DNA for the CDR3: TGCGCCAGCAGCGAGGGGGGACGCACTTGGCAGCAGTACTTC.

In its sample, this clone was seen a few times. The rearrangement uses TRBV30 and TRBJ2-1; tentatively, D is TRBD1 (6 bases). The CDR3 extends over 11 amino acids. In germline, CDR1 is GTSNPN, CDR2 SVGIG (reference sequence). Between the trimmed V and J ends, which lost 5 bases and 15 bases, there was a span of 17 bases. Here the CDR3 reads CAWGTAGVRFF. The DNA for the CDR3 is TGTGCCTGGGGAACGGCAGGGGTTCGGTTCTTC.

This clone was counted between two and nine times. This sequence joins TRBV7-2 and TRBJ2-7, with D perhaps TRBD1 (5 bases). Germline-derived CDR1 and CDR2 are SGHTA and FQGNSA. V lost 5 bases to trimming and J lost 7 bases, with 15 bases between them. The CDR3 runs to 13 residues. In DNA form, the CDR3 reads TGTGCCAGCAGCCACTTCAGGGTCCGGGAGCAGTACTTC. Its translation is CASSHFRVREQYF.

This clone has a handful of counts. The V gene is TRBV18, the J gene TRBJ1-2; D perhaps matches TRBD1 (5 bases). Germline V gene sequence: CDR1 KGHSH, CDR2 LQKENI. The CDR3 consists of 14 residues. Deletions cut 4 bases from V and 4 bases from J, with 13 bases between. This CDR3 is CASSRPGLSYGYTF. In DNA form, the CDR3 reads TGTGCCAGCTCACGTCCGGGACTGTCCTATGGCTACACCTTC.

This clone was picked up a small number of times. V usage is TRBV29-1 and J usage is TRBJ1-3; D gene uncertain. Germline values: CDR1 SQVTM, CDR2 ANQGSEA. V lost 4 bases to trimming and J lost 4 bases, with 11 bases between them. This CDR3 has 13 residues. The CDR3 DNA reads TGCAGCGTTGTAGGGTCGGTCGGAAACACCATATATTTT. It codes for CSVVGSVGNTIYF. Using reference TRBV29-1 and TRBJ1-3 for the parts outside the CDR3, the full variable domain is SAVISQKPSRDICQRGTSLTIQCQVDSQVTMMFWYRQQPGQSLTLIATANQGSEATYESGFVIDKFPISRPNLTFSTLTVSNMSPEDSSIYLCSVVGSVGNTIYFGEGSWLTVV.

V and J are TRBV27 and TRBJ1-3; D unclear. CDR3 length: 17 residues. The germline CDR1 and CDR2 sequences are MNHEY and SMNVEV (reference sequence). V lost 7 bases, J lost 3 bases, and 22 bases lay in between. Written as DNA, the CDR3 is TGTGCCAGCAAACCCTACGATCGGGGAAGTGGTGGAAACACCATATATTTT. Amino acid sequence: CASKPYDRGSGGNTIYF.

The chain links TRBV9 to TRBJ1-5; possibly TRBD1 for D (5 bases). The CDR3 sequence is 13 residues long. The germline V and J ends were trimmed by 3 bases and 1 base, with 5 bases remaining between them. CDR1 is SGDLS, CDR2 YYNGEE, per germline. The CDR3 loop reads CASSAGSNQPQHF. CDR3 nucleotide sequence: TGTGCCAGCAGCGCAGGGAGCAATCAGCCCCAGCATTTT.

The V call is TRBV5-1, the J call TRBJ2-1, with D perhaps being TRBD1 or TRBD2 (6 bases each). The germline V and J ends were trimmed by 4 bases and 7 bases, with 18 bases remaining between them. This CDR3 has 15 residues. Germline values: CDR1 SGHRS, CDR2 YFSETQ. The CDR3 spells CASSLLRGAGNEQFF. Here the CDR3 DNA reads TGCGCCAGCAGCCTGCTGAGGGGGGCTGGGAATGAGCAGTTCTTC. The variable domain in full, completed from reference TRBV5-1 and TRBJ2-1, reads KAGVTQTPRYLIKTRGQQVTLSCSPISGHRSVSWYQQTPGQGLQFLFEYFSETQRNKGNFPGRFSGRQFSNSRSEMNVSTLELGDSALYLCASSLLRGAGNEQFFGPGTRLTVL.

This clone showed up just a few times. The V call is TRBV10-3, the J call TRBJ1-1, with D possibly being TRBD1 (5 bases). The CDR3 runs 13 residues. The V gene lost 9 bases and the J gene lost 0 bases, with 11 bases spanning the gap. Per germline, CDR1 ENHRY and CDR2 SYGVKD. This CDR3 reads CAIQGGVNTEAFF. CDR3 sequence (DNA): TGTGCCATTCAGGGAGGGGTGAACACTGAAGCTTTCTTT.

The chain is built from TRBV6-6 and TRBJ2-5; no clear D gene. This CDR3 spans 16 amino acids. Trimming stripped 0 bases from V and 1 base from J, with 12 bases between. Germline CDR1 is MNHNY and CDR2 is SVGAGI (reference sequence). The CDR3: CASSYSLAGSQETQYF. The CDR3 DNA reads TGTGCCAGCAGTTACTCCCTCGCCGGCAGCCAAGAGACCCAGTACTTC.

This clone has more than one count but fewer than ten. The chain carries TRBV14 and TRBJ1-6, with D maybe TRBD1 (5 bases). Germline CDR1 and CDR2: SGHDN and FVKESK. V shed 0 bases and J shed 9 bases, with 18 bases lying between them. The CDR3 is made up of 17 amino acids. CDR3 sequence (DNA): TGTGCCAGCAGCCAAGATGGGGCACGGAGGCTGGGTTCACCCCTCCACTTT. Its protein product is CASSQDGARRLGSPLHF.

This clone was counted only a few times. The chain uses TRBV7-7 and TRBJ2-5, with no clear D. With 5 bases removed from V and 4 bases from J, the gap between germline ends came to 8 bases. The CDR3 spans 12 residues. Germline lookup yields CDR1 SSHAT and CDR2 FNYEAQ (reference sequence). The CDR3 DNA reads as TGTGCCAGCAGCCGCAAAGGAGAGACCCAGTACTTC. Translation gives CASSRKGETQYF.

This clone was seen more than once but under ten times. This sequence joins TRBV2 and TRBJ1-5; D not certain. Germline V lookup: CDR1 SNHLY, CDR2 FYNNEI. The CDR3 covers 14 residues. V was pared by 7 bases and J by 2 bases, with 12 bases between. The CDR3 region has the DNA TGTGCCAGCACCTATAGGGATGGCAATCAGCCCCAGCATTTT. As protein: CASTYRDGNQPQHF.

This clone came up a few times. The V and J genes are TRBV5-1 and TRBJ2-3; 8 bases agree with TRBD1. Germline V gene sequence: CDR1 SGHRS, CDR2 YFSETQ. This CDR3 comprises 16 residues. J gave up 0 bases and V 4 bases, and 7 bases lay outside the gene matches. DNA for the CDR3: TGCGCCAGCAGCCCCCAGACAGGGGTGAGCACAGATACGCAGTATTTT. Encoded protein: CASSPQTGVSTDTQYF.

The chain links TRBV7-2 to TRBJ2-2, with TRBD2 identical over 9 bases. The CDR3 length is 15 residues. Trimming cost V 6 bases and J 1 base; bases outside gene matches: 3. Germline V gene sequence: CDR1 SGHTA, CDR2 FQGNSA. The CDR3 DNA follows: TGTGCCAGCAGGTTTAGCGGGGGGAACACCGGGGAGCTGTTTTTT. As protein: CASRFSGGNTGELFF.

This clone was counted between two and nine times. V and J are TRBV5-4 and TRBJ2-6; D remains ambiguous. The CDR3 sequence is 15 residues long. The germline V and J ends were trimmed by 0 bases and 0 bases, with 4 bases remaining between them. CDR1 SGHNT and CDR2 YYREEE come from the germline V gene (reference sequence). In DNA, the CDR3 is TGTGCCAGCAGCTTGGGGAGCTCTGGGGCCAACGTCCTGACTTTC. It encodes CASSLGSSGANVLTF.

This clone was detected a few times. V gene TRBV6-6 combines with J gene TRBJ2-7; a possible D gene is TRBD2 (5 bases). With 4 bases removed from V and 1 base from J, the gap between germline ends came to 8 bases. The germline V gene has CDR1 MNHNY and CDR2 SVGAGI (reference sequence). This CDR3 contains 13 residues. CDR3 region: CASSLRVSYEQYF. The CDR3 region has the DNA TGTGCCAGCAGTTTGAGGGTTTCCTACGAGCAGTACTTC.

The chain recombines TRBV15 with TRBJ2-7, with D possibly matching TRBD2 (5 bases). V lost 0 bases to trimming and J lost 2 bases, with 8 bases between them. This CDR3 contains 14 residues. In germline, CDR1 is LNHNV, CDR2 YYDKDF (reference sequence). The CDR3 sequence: CATSRDRGTYEQYF. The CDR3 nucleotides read TGTGCCACCAGCAGAGACCGGGGAACCTACGAGCAGTACTTC.